What follows describes a single T cell receptor beta chain. The antigen is not known. This sample also contains other DNA sequences that code for the same CDR3. Selected positively for CCR7 and CD45RO-negative, naive CD8 cells excluded terminally differentiated effector memory CD45RA+ cells. The study drew its donors from healthy HIV-negative adults without recent acute infections or vaccinations. The record originates from a study of shared clonotypes between healthy human individuals. Study results and caveats: Researchers sampled only blood; tissue repertoires likely differ. Relative to clonotypes present in all four donors, those not shared had lower generation probabilities.

Replicate PCRs from sorted subsets contained 200 ng DNA, which is tens of thousands of T cell genomes. Data came from immunoSEQ multiplex PCR; TCRdb stores just in-frame clones and leaves some out. Here the sample spans roughly 650,000 clones, around 96% being singletons. Trimming pared 10 bases from V and 1 base from J, leaving 11 bases between. This CDR3 comprises 13 residues. Per germline, CDR1 LNHDA and CDR2 SQIVND (reference sequence). This TCR was recovered from a woman aged 25 to 39 in good health. The sequenced sample was naive CD8+ T cells sorted from blood. The V and J genes are TRBV19 and TRBJ2-1; either TRBD1 or TRBD2 may fit D (5 bases each). The CDR3 region has the DNA TGTGCCACCTTGGGACGGTCCTACAATGAGCAGTTCTTC. Its protein product is CATLGRSYNEQFF.